This entry lists 26 T cell receptor beta chains sequenced from one sample in a study of metastatic and nonmetastatic thyroid tumors. Using MiXCR, TCRdb reanalyzed the PCR reads. In the table there are more than 90,000 clones, about 13% of which are singletons. Patients were all untreated before their thyroid surgery. Source material: blood. Receptor source: a female donor with papillary thyroid cancer or a benign thyroid nodule (not recorded which). Some clones in this sample may be carry-over from other donors' samples.

This clone appeared many times. The rearrangement joins TRBV18 to TRBJ2-1, with 13 bases lining up with TRBD2. V dropped 4 bases and J dropped 4; count of bases not matched to a gene: 1. CDR3 length equals 15 residues. Per the germline V gene, CDR1 is KGHSH and CDR2 is LQKENI. The CDR3 spells CASSRLAGGYNEQFF. CDR3 DNA: TGTGCCAGCTCACGACTAGCGGGAGGATACAATGAGCAGTTCTTC.

This chain uses TRBV25-1 with TRBJ2-1; the D gene is possibly TRBD2 (6 bases). The V end lost 2 bases, the J end lost 10 bases, and 21 bases lay between the germline ends. Germline V gene data show CDR1 as MGHDK and CDR2 as SYGVNS. CDR3 length equals 16 residues. CDR3 DNA: TGTGCCAGCAGTGAAGGAGGGCGGGGCCCTCATAGCGAGCAGTTCTTC. The encoded protein is CASSEGGRGPHSEQFF. The variable domain in full, with the rest retrieved from reference TRBV25-1 and TRBJ2-1, is EADIYQTPRYLVIGTGKKITLECSQTMGHDKMYWYQQDPGMELHLIHYSYGVNSTEKGDLSSESTVSRIRTEHFPLTLESARPSHTSQYLCASSEGGRGPHSEQFFGPGTRLTVL.

This clone was seen many times. This rearrangement joins TRBV30 to TRBJ2-2; D possibly corresponds to TRBD2 (5 bases). V dropped 2 bases and J dropped 4 bases, with 8 bases sitting between them. The CDR3 is 13 amino acids. In germline, CDR1 is GTSNPN, CDR2 SVGIG (reference sequence). CDR3 in DNA: TGTGCCTGGAGTCTGCGGGTCACCGGGGAGCTGTTTTTT. Residues: CAWSLRVTGELFF.

At least ten counts were recorded for this clone. V and J are TRBV15 and TRBJ2-5; D tentatively reads TRBD1 or TRBD2 (5 bases each). V lost 5 bases, J lost 0 bases, and 10 bases lay in between. Germline CDR1 reads LNHNV; CDR2 reads YYDKDF (reference sequence). The CDR3 covers 14 residues. The CDR3 protein is CATSRGTDQETQYF. For the CDR3, the DNA is TGTGCCACCAGCCGGGGCACGGACCAAGAGACCCAGTACTTC. Looking up the rest from reference TRBV15 and TRBJ2-5 gives the full variable domain: DAMVIQNPRYQVTQFGKPVTLSCSQTLNHNVMYWYQQKSSQAPKLLFHYYDKDFNNEADTPDNFQSRRPNTSFCFLDIRSPGLGDTAMYLCATSRGTDQETQYFGPGTRLLVL.

This clone was seen many times. This chain connects TRBV7-9 to TRBJ2-3; 7 bases are a match to TRBD2. Looked up from germline, CDR1 is SEHNR and CDR2 is FQNEAQ (reference sequence). The ends lost 7 bases at V and 7 bases at J; junction bases unmatched: 11. The CDR3 loop spans 14 amino acids. The CDR3 is CASTMGGEQNTQYF. Written as DNA, the CDR3 is TGTGCCAGCACCATGGGGGGGGAACAAAATACGCAGTATTTT. The complete variable domain, with remaining parts taken from reference TRBV7-9 and TRBJ2-3, reads DTGVSQNPRHKITKRGQNVTFRCDPISEHNRLYWYRQTLGQGPEFLTYFQNEAQLEKSRLLSDRFSAERPKGSFSTLEIQRTEQGDSAMYLCASTMGGEQNTQYFGPGTRLTVL.

This clone occurred many times. This chain links TRBV7-3 with TRBJ1-1; 8 bases match TRBD1. Trimming removed 5 bases from V and 4 bases from J; junction bases left unmatched: 3. Germline values: CDR1 SGHTA, CDR2 FQGTGA. The CDR3 length is 13 residues. CDR3 region: CASSETGGTEAFF. CDR3 in DNA: TGTGCCAGCAGCGAAACAGGGGGCACTGAAGCTTTCTTT. Complete variable domain (other parts from reference TRBV7-3 and TRBJ1-1): GAGVSQTPSNKVTEKGKYVELRCDPISGHTALYWYRQSLGQGPEFLIYFQGTGAADDSGLPNDRFFAVRPEGSVSTLKIQRTERGDSAVYLCASSETGGTEAFFGQGTRLTVV.

This clone was recorded many times. V usage is TRBV24-1 and J usage is TRBJ2-1; 15 bases are shared with TRBD2. Germline V gene data show CDR1 as KGHDR and CDR2 as SFDVKD. The V and J ends lost 5 bases and 15 bases, in that order; junction bases with no gene match: 10. This CDR3 has 15 residues. The CDR3 bases are TGTGCCACCAGTGGTTGGACTAGCGGGAGGGCCGAGTGGTTCTTC. Its protein product is CATSGWTSGRAEWFF.

This clone was picked up many times. V gene TRBV12-3 or TRBV12-4 combines with J gene TRBJ1-5; TRBD1 is a possible D gene (5 bases). The CDR3 is 15 amino acids. The V end was cut by 6 bases, the J end by 5 bases, with 17 bases between. CDR3 sequence: CASRRGAGGDQPQHF. The CDR3 nucleotides are TGTGCCAGCAGAAGAGGGGCAGGAGGGGATCAGCCCCAGCATTTT.

This clone was observed at least ten times. V usage is TRBV7-2 and J usage is TRBJ2-1; possibly TRBD1 or TRBD2 for D (5 bases each). Trimming removed 5 bases from V and 4 bases from J, with 15 bases in between. Germline V gene sequence: CDR1 SGHTA, CDR2 FQGNSA. This CDR3 is built from 15 residues. The CDR3 DNA reads as TGTGCCAGCAGCCCCGGGACCAGCTTATACAATGAGCAGTTCTTC. Translated: CASSPGTSLYNEQFF. Together with reference TRBV7-2 and TRBJ2-1, the CDR3 gives the full variable domain: GAGVSQSPSNKVTEKGKDVELRCDPISGHTALYWYRQSLGQGLEFLIYFQGNSAPDKSGLPSDRFSAERTGGSVSTLTIQRTQQEDSAVYLCASSPGTSLYNEQFFGPGTRLTVL.

This clone was detected only a few times. The V and J genes are TRBV27 and TRBJ2-7, with TRBD1 as a possible D gene (6 bases). Germline V gene lookup returns CDR1 MNHEY and CDR2 SMNVEV (reference sequence). This CDR3 is built from 14 residues. Deletions cut 10 bases from V and 5 bases from J, with 21 bases between. For the CDR3, the DNA is TGTGCCATCAGCACATCCGACAGGCTCCACGAGCAGTACTTC. Its translation: CAISTSDRLHEQYF.

This clone has a count of ten or more. This rearrangement joins TRBV27 to TRBJ2-6; D not resolved. Trimming pared 6 bases from V and 0 bases from J, leaving 3 bases between. CDR3 length: 13 residues. Germline CDR1 is MNHEY and CDR2 is SMNVEV (reference sequence). This CDR3 reads CASRASGANVLTF. The CDR3 DNA reads TGTGCCAGCAGGGCCTCTGGGGCCAACGTCCTGACTTTC.

This clone was detected a few times. With a much larger clone just one base away, this may be a read error. The sample contains more than one DNA sequence encoding this CDR3. The V and J genes are TRBV7-2 and TRBJ2-3; no reliable D call. Germline V gene data show CDR1 as SGHTA and CDR2 as FQGNSA. The CDR3 totals 13 residues. CDR3 loop: CASSLRRSDTQYF. For the CDR3, the DNA is TGTGCCAGCAGCTTGCGGCGCTCAGATACGCAGTACTTT. Full variable domain (missing parts from reference TRBV7-2 and TRBJ2-3): GAGVSQSPSNKVTEKGKDVELRCDPISGHTALYWYRQSLGQGLEFLIYFQGNSAPDKSGLPSDRFSAERTGGSVSTLTIQRTQQEDSAVYLCASSLRRSDTQYFGPGTRLTVL.

This clone showed up many times. Other DNA sequences in the same sample also yield this CDR3. The rearrangement joins TRBV7-8 to TRBJ2-7; D may be TRBD1 (7 bases). CDR3 length: 14 amino acids. Trimming took 4 bases from V and 6 from J, leaving 16 bases between them. Germline-derived CDR1 and CDR2 are SGHVS and FQNEAQ. CDR3 sequence (DNA): TGTGCCAGCAGCTCGCCAGGTCAGGGGGGCGAGCAGTACTTC. Protein sequence: CASSSPGQGGEQYF.

The chain is built from TRBV4-1 and TRBJ2-2, with D perhaps TRBD2 (6 bases). CDR3 length equals 15 residues. Per germline, CDR1 MGHRA and CDR2 YSYEKL. V shed 2 bases and J shed 10 bases, with 17 bases lying between them. The CDR3 protein is CASSQSWGVVEELFF. CDR3 DNA sequence: TGCGCCAGCAGCCAAAGTTGGGGGGTCGTCGAGGAGCTGTTTTTT.

In its sample, this clone is large. The genes are TRBV6-1 and TRBJ2-7; D is unclear. The V and J ends lost 1 base and 5 bases respectively, with 6 bases between them. Germline values: CDR1 MNHNS, CDR2 SASEGT. The CDR3 runs 12 residues. CDR3 protein: CASSEDRHEQYF. CDR3 DNA sequence: TGTGCCAGCAGTGAAGACCGACACGAGCAGTACTTC.

This clone was detected many times. The chain joins TRBV11-2 to TRBJ2-7, with D tentatively TRBD1 (6 bases). The V and J ends lost 0 bases and 4 bases respectively, with 22 bases between them. The V gene's germline CDR1 is SGHAT and CDR2 FQNNGV. This CDR3 has 18 residues. CDR3 DNA: TGTGCCAGCAGCTTAGATCTGGGGTCCAGAGGGGGTAAATACGAGCAGTACTTC. Protein: CASSLDLGSRGGKYEQYF.

The table lists this clone with many counts. The gene calls are TRBV12-3 or TRBV12-4 and TRBJ2-1, with a possible D match to TRBD1 (5 bases). The CDR3 has 15 amino acids. Trimming left V 5 bases short and J 4 bases short, with 15 bases between. The CDR3 protein is CASSPPGRAYNEQFF. For the CDR3, the DNA is TGTGCCAGCAGTCCCCCAGGCAGGGCTTACAATGAGCAGTTCTTC.

This clone came up a few times. A single base separates this from a much larger clone, so it may be a read error. The genes are TRBV10-2 and TRBJ2-1; the D is unclear. This CDR3 spans 16 amino acids. Trimming took 3 bases from V and 0 from J, leaving 12 bases between them. The germline V gene has CDR1 WSHSY and CDR2 SAAADI. The CDR3 region is CASSDRTLCSYNEQFF. Here the CDR3 DNA reads TGCGCCAGCAGTGATAGGACGCTGTGCTCCTACAATGAGCAGTTCTTC.

This clone was detected ten times or more. The chain carries TRBV7-8 and TRBJ1-1; the D gene is possibly TRBD1 (5 bases). The CDR3 runs 14 residues. V dropped 1 base and J dropped 5 bases, with 11 bases sitting between them. The germline CDR1 and CDR2 sequences are SGHVS and FQNEAQ. CDR3 sequence (DNA): TGTGCCAGCAGCTTAGAACCAGGGAGGACTGAAGCTTTCTTT. Its protein product is CASSLEPGRTEAFF.

This clone was seen repeatedly, ten times or more. Written as DNA, the CDR3 is TGTGCCAGCAGCTTAACCGGGAGGGCCGATAGAAATGAGCAGTTCTTC. It yields the protein CASSLTGRADRNEQFF. This chain joins TRBV7-6 and TRBJ2-1, with 8 bases identical to TRBD2. The CDR3 has 16 residues. Germline CDR1 reads SGHVS; CDR2 reads FNYEAQ. V lost 2 bases, J lost 7 bases, and 10 bases stayed unmatched.

This clone appeared many times. The rearrangement links TRBV6-2 or TRBV6-3 to TRBJ2-7; D possibly matches TRBD1 or TRBD2 (6 bases each). In germline, CDR1 is MNHEY, CDR2 SVGEGT. The length of the CDR3 is 13 residues. Trimming left V 7 bases short and J 7 bases short, with 17 bases between. CDR3 in DNA: TGTGCCAGCAAGTTCGGGGGCCCCCATGAGCAGTACTTC. Its translation: CASKFGGPHEQYF.

This clone was found many times. The chain joins TRBV4-3 to TRBJ2-7; D ambiguous. V was pared by 4 bases and J by 1 base, with 8 bases between. The CDR3 covers 13 residues. Per germline, CDR1 LGHNA and CDR2 YSLEER. DNA for the CDR3: TGCGCCAGCAGCCCTGGCCAGTCCTACGAGCAGTACTTC. This translates into CASSPGQSYEQYF.

This clone was seen many times. The gene calls are TRBV7-9 and TRBJ2-7; 8 nucleotides line up with TRBD1. The CDR3 has 14 amino acids. The V and J ends lost 4 bases and 9 bases, in that order; junction bases with no gene match: 11. Germline values: CDR1 SEHNR, CDR2 FQNEAQ (reference sequence). Written as DNA, the CDR3 is TGTGCCAGCAGCTCCTCCGGGACAGGAGTACGGCAGTACTTC. It codes for CASSSSGTGVRQYF.

V gene TRBV29-1 combines with J gene TRBJ1-4; no definite D call. The CDR3 sequence is 10 residues long. The germline V gene encodes CDR1 SQVTM and CDR2 ANQGSEA. CDR3 bases: TGCATCGCACTGGAGGGTTTTATGTTTTTT. This codes for CIALEGFMFF.

As concerns this clone: One end of the junction varies from germline; a read error may be responsible. This sequence joins TRBV19 and TRBJ1-1, with a tentative D call TRBD1 (5 bases). The germline gives CDR1 LNHDA, CDR2 SQIVND (reference sequence). There are 14 residues in the CDR3. CDR3 bases: TGTGCCAGTAGTATAGGTCAGGGAAGCACTGAATCTTTCTTT. This encodes CASSIGQGSTESFF.

This clone was counted ten times or more. Other nucleotide sequences in the sample specify the same CDR3. The chain links TRBV20-1 to TRBJ2-2; 8 nucleotides align to TRBD2. This CDR3 contains 15 residues. Germline lookup yields CDR1 DFQATT and CDR2 SNEGSKA (reference sequence). Germline trimming cut 1 base from V and 7 bases from J; bases unmatched to any gene: 8. The CDR3 DNA follows: TGCAGTGCTAGAGGTCGGGAGGGGTATAGCGGGGAGCTGTTTTTT. Translation gives CSARGREGYSGELFF.